This paragraph reports one T cell receptor beta chain. Germline-derived CDR1 and CDR2 are SGHTA and FQGTGA. There are 13 residues in the CDR3. Trimming shortened V by 5 bases and J by 5 bases, and 13 bases separated the two germline ends. The study recruited exposed participants who had met a COVID-19 case within 2 weeks before entry. Authors' processing steps: Estimation of nucleated cell counts relied on the amplification of reference gene primers. Sequencing used immunoSEQ multiplex PCR; TCRdb keeps in-frame clones, though not all of them. The V and J calls and clone size were taken over from that table, and D and trimming were inferred from the DNA. This sample has around 340,000 clones, with 88% found just once. These data belong to a study of blood T cell repertoires in COVID-19. Study summary: Sample material is recorded as cDNA or gDNA derived from T cells, B-cell-depleted T cells, or PBMCs.

Sequenced: PBMCs or T cells enriched from blood (not recorded which). The TCR originated in a woman aged 25 to 39 who had been exposed to COVID-19. The chain combines TRBV7-3 with TRBJ2-7; maybe TRBD2 (6 bases). Here the CDR3 DNA reads TGTGCCAGCAGCCAAACCCTAGCGCACGAGCAGTACTTC. It is translated as CASSQTLAHEQYF.